This T cell receptor (beta chain) comes out of a study of shared clonotypes between healthy human individuals. The study, taken as a whole, reports: Despite large depth, sorted-subset datasets appeared incompletely sequenced.

Per the original data handling: Quality scores were absent from the junction-only immunoSEQ sequences, so filtering differed. Some clones are missing from TCRdb's copy, which holds only in-frame ones; the method was immunoSEQ multiplex PCR. D and trimming come from the DNA, and the V and J calls and clone size come from that table. The sample holds 2.5 million or so clones, approximately 90% seen once. Memory CD4+ cells were the fraction left after CD45RA+ naive selection. Comments on this clone: Its antigen remains unidentified. At the DNA level, this CDR3 is encoded by other sequences in the same sample as well.

The CDR3 contains 12 residues. The V gene lost 5 bases and the J gene lost 3 bases, with 7 bases spanning the gap. The germline V gene encodes CDR1 MDHEN and CDR2 SYDVKM. Specimen: naive CD4+ T cells sorted from blood. Regarding subset: CD45RA+ positively selected. The receptor comes from a man between 18 and 35 years old in good health. The rearrangement links TRBV28 to TRBJ1-1; D gene uncertain. CDR3 nucleotides: TGTGCCAGCAGTCTCAGGTACACTGAAGCTTTCTTT. Protein product: CASSLRYTEAFF.